Presented here are 31 T cell receptor beta chains from one specimen sequenced in a study of OX40 agonist ivuxolimab in advanced cancers. The data were produced by immunoSEQ multiplex PCR, yet TCRdb's version contains in-frame clones alone and is incomplete. The profile covers about 22,000 clones, with 80% to 90% appearing a single time and roughly a quarter taken by the ten largest. The sample in question was CD4+ or CD8+ T cells sorted from blood, obtained in a trial of the OX40 agonist ivuxolimab. The receptors derive from an adult with an advanced solid tumor such as melanoma, head and neck, liver or kidney cancer.

The chain is built from TRBV4-2 and TRBJ2-1; D not certain. Trimming pared 1 base from V and 8 bases from J, leaving 3 bases between. The germline CDR1 and CDR2 sequences are LGHNA and YNFKEQ. The CDR3 spans 11 residues. This CDR3 reads CASSQVDEQFF. DNA for the CDR3: TGTGCCAGCAGCCAAGTCGATGAGCAGTTCTTC.

The chain carries TRBV5-5 and TRBJ2-2, with TRBD2 identical over 9 bases. This CDR3 comprises 15 residues. Unmatched junction bases numbered 4, after V lost 0 bases and J lost 7 bases. Germline-derived CDR1 and CDR2 are SGHKS and YYEKEE (reference sequence). CDR3: CASSLASGVDGELFF. In DNA, the CDR3 is TGTGCCAGCAGCTTGGCTAGCGGGGTCGACGGGGAGCTGTTTTTT.

The V call is TRBV13, the J call TRBJ1-1; D gene ambiguous. There are 14 residues in the CDR3. Trimming cost V 5 bases and J 6 bases, with 16 bases left between them. Per the germline V gene, CDR1 is PRHDT and CDR2 is FYEKMQ (reference sequence). CDR3 residues: CASSRALEEPEAFF. The CDR3 bases are TGTGCCAGCAGCCGAGCCTTAGAGGAACCTGAAGCTTTCTTT. The full variable domain, with the rest looked up from reference TRBV13 and TRBJ1-1, is AAGVIQSPRHLIKEKRETATLKCYPIPRHDTVYWYQQGPGQDPQFLISFYEKMQSDKGSIPDRFSAQQFSDYHSELNMSSLELGDSALYFCASSRALEEPEAFFGQGTRLTVV.

The rearrangement joins TRBV30 to TRBJ2-1; D is unclear. This CDR3 is 13 amino acids long. Trimming shortened V by 6 bases and J by 1 base, and 10 bases separated the two germline ends. The germline V gene encodes CDR1 GTSNPN and CDR2 SVGIG (reference sequence). CDR3: CACGASSYNEQFF. CDR3 coding DNA: TGTGCCTGCGGAGCGAGTTCCTACAATGAGCAGTTCTTC.

The genes are TRBV28 and TRBJ2-7, with D hard to call. Trimming took off 5 bases at V and 2 bases at J, with 19 bases between the two ends. Germline CDR1 is MDHEN and CDR2 is SYDVKM. This CDR3 region has 16 residues. The CDR3 nucleotides read TGTGCCAGCAGTACCAGAGCTCCTTCCTCAACCTACGAGCAGTACTTC. This codes for CASSTRAPSSTYEQYF.

The chain recombines TRBV19 with TRBJ2-5; D gene uncertain. Trimming shortened V by 3 bases and J by 5 bases, and 16 bases separated the two germline ends. The CDR3 loop spans 15 amino acids. The germline CDR1 and CDR2 sequences are LNHDA and SQIVND (reference sequence). The CDR3 DNA is TGTGCCAGTAGTATTTCTCACCTCGGAAGCGAGACCCAGTACTTC. Protein sequence: CASSISHLGSETQYF. Full variable domain (rest looked up from reference TRBV19 and TRBJ2-5): DGGITQSPKYLFRKEGQNVTLSCEQNLNHDAMYWYRQDPGQGLRLIYYSQIVNDFQKGDIAEGYSVSREKKESFPLTVTSAQKNPTAFYLCASSISHLGSETQYFGPGTRLLVL.

As regards this clone: Other DNA sequences in this sample translate to the same CDR3. The V gene is TRBV9, the J gene TRBJ2-7; tentative D call: TRBD2 (6 bases). This CDR3 has 14 residues. V lost 2 bases and J 3 bases, leaving 12 bases between the germline ends. Germline CDR1 SGDLS, CDR2 YYNGEE. CDR3 nucleotides: TGTGCCAGCAGCGTTGGGGGAGGTGACTACGAGCAGTACTTC. Its protein product is CASSVGGGDYEQYF.

This chain uses TRBV7-6 with TRBJ2-2, with D uncertain. Germline CDR1 reads SGHVS; CDR2 reads FNYEAQ. The V gene lost 3 bases and the J gene lost 2 bases, with 4 bases spanning the gap. This CDR3 is built from 13 residues. The CDR3 spells CASSLYNTGELFF. The CDR3 coding sequence is TGTGCCAGCAGCTTGTATAACACCGGGGAGCTGTTTTTT.

The chain joins TRBV28 to TRBJ2-3; TRBD2 matches at 12 bases. Germline CDR1 and CDR2: MDHEN and SYDVKM. The CDR3 is made up of 16 amino acids. Trimming took 3 bases from V and 0 from J; bases not matched to a gene: 1. This CDR3 reads CASSFLAGGSTDTQYF. The CDR3 DNA reads as TGTGCCAGCAGTTTCCTAGCGGGGGGGAGCACAGATACGCAGTATTTT.

J is TRBJ2-7 and V is TRBV28, with a possible D match to TRBD1 (6 bases). The CDR3 is 17 amino acids. V was trimmed by 2 bases and J by 3 bases, leaving 20 bases between them. Germline V gene data show CDR1 as MDHEN and CDR2 as SYDVKM. The CDR3 DNA reads TGTGCCAGCAGTTTAGACCCAGGAGAGTACAGGGTCTACGAGCAGTACTTC. Translated: CASSLDPGEYRVYEQYF.

The chain combines TRBV28 with TRBJ1-5; the D gene is possibly TRBD1 (5 bases). CDR1 and CDR2 from the germline V gene are MDHEN and SYDVKM. The CDR3 contains 14 residues. V was clipped by 3 bases and J by 5 bases, with 11 bases between them. CDR3 in DNA: TGTGCCAGCAGTTTGGGAGGGACCCATCAGCCCCAGCATTTT. Its protein product is CASSLGGTHQPQHF.

The genes are TRBV27 and TRBJ2-1; D uncertain. Trimming cost V 3 bases and J 7 bases, with 10 bases left between them. This CDR3 comprises 13 residues. Germline CDR1 MNHEY, CDR2 SMNVEV (reference sequence). The CDR3 loop is CASSFSKRNEQFF. The CDR3 DNA reads as TGTGCCAGCAGTTTTTCTAAACGGAATGAGCAGTTCTTC.

The genes are TRBV7-9 and TRBJ1-6; the D is unclear. CDR3 length equals 15 residues. The V gene's germline CDR1 is SEHNR and CDR2 FQNEAQ (reference sequence). V dropped 5 bases and J dropped 7 bases, with 15 bases sitting between them. The CDR3 sequence is CASSHQPSLNSPLHF. As DNA, the CDR3 is TGTGCCAGCAGCCATCAACCAAGCCTCAATTCACCCCTCCACTTT.

DNA for the CDR3: TGTGCCAGCAGTTTATCAGGGGGCTGGAACGAGCAGTACTTC. The encoded protein is CASSLSGGWNEQYF. The chain couples TRBV28 to TRBJ2-7; 8 nucleotides line up with TRBD1. The CDR3 contains 14 residues. J lost 5 bases, V lost 1 base, and 4 bases had no gene match. Germline CDR1 and CDR2: MDHEN and SYDVKM.

This chain uses TRBV5-4 with TRBJ1-2; TRBD1 is a possible D gene (6 bases). The CDR3 loop spans 15 amino acids. From germline, CDR1 is SGHNT and CDR2 YYREEE (reference sequence). V was shortened by 0 bases and J by 4 bases, with 13 bases between the two germline ends. Here the CDR3 DNA reads TGTGCCAGCAGCTTGGGGGCAGGGGCCATCTATGGCTACACCTTC. It codes for CASSLGAGAIYGYTF.

The chain links TRBV6-4 to TRBJ2-2; D is uncertain. Germline V gives CDR1 MRHNA, CDR2 SNTAGT. Trimming removed 0 bases at V and 4 bases at J, with 9 bases between. The CDR3 loop spans 15 amino acids. The CDR3 sequence is CASSDSEAATGELFF. In nucleotides, the CDR3 is TGTGCCAGCAGTGACTCGGAAGCTGCCACCGGGGAGCTGTTTTTT.

This chain uses TRBV5-1 with TRBJ2-5; the match to TRBD2 covers 9 bases. V lost 3 bases and J lost 3; bases outside the gene matches: 9. The CDR3 runs to 16 residues. CDR1 and CDR2 (germline): SGHRS, YFSETQ. The CDR3 is CASSSPERGAEETQYF. CDR3 bases: TGCGCCAGCAGCTCACCGGAGCGGGGGGCGGAAGAGACCCAGTACTTC.

This chain joins TRBV30 and TRBJ2-7, with no clear D. The CDR3 has 14 residues. Trimming stripped 3 bases from V and 4 bases from J, with 16 bases between. Germline V gene data show CDR1 as GTSNPN and CDR2 as SVGIG (reference sequence). DNA for the CDR3: TGTGCCTGGAGGCAGCTTCTCCATGGATACGAGCAGTACTTC. It translates to CAWRQLLHGYEQYF.

The V call is TRBV5-6, the J call TRBJ2-5, with D unclear. The CDR3 spans 15 residues. Deletions cut 4 bases from V and 0 bases from J, with 13 bases between. Germline values: CDR1 SGHDT, CDR2 YYEEEE. The CDR3, as DNA: TGTGCCAGCAGCCCCCCCGGGCAGTACCAAGAGACCCAGTACTTC. Amino acids: CASSPPGQYQETQYF.

This clone occurred a few times. This CDR3 reads CASSGLAGDLSYNEQFF. The DNA of the CDR3 is TGTGCCAGCAGCGGACTAGCGGGAGACCTCTCCTACAATGAGCAGTTCTTC. The gene calls are TRBV7-2 and TRBJ2-1; 13 bases are a match to TRBD2. With 5 bases clipped from V and 0 bases from J, the junction kept 4 bases outside the gene matches. Germline-derived CDR1 and CDR2 are SGHTA and FQGNSA. There are 17 residues in the CDR3.

The gene calls are TRBV5-1 and TRBJ2-7, with D maybe TRBD1 (7 bases). The CDR3 sequence is 14 residues long. Germline CDR1 and CDR2: SGHRS and YFSETQ. V gave up 0 bases and J gave up 2 bases, with 9 bases separating them. The CDR3 nucleotides are TGCGCCAGCAGCTTGGCCAGGGGGGCCTACGAGCAGTACTTC. Protein: CASSLARGAYEQYF.

The rearrangement uses TRBV10-3 and TRBJ2-7, with D maybe TRBD2 (5 bases). The V and J ends lost 5 bases and 4 bases respectively, with 18 bases between them. This CDR3 region has 15 residues. Germline V gene sequence: CDR1 ENHRY, CDR2 SYGVKD. The CDR3 loop reads CAISSHSSTRYEQYF. The CDR3 DNA reads TGTGCCATCAGTTCCCATTCTAGCACACGTTACGAGCAGTACTTC.

The rearrangement links TRBV20-1 to TRBJ2-1; D is possibly TRBD1 (5 bases). Trimming pared 5 bases from V and 9 bases from J, leaving 11 bases between. The germline V gene encodes CDR1 DFQATT and CDR2 SNEGSKA (reference sequence). CDR3 size: 11 residues. The chain's CDR3 is CSAPRVVEQFF. The CDR3 coding sequence is TGCAGTGCTCCCAGGGTTGTTGAGCAGTTCTTC.

The genes are TRBV7-3 and TRBJ2-1, with TRBD2 identical over 11 bases. Per the germline V gene, CDR1 is SGHTA and CDR2 is FQGTGA. This CDR3 region has 13 residues. The V gene end was trimmed by 8 bases and the J gene end by 4 bases; junction bases not matched to a gene: 1. Here the CDR3 DNA reads TGTGCCAGCGGGACTAGCGGTTACAATGAGCAGTTCTTC. Translation: CASGTSGYNEQFF.

The chain has TRBV5-4 and TRBJ2-7; the D gene could be TRBD1 or TRBD2 (5 bases each). V lost 0 bases and J lost 3, with 19 bases in between. From germline, CDR1 is SGHNT and CDR2 YYREEE (reference sequence). The CDR3 sequence is 17 residues long. The CDR3 region is CASSLEGRALGVYEQYF. The CDR3 DNA reads TGTGCCAGCAGCTTGGAAGGTCGGGCCTTGGGGGTCTACGAGCAGTACTTC.

The genes are TRBV28 and TRBJ2-7, with TRBD2 identical over 7 bases. The CDR3 is made up of 15 amino acids. The ends lost 3 bases at V and 3 bases at J; junction bases unmatched: 8. The germline gives CDR1 MDHEN, CDR2 SYDVKM. The CDR3 region has the DNA TGTGCCAGCAGTTTGAATTTGGGGGGGATCTACGAGCAGTACTTC. Amino acid sequence: CASSLNLGGIYEQYF.

The chain couples TRBV11-1 to TRBJ2-1; 10 nucleotides align to TRBD2. The CDR3 extends over 14 amino acids. In germline, CDR1 is SGHAT, CDR2 FQDESV (reference sequence). The trim removed 3 bases at V and 7 bases at J, leaving 3 bases unmatched. CDR3 sequence: CASSFLAGGNEQFF. CDR3 bases: TGTGCCAGCAGCTTTTTAGCGGGGGGAAATGAGCAGTTCTTC.

The chain has TRBV9 and TRBJ2-1; no definite D call. The ends were cut back, 6 bases at V and 4 bases at J, with 14 bases in the middle. Germline CDR1 SGDLS, CDR2 YYNGEE. The CDR3 totals 14 residues. The CDR3: CASNRELFYNEQFF. DNA of the CDR3: TGTGCCAGCAATAGGGAACTCTTTTACAATGAGCAGTTCTTC.

This clone has only a few counts. The chain couples TRBV27 to TRBJ2-2; 7 bases agree with TRBD2. Germline values: CDR1 MNHEY, CDR2 SMNVEV (reference sequence). CDR3 length equals 14 residues. Trimming at V came to 3 bases and at J to 7 bases, leaving 5 bases not matched to a gene. The chain's CDR3 is CASSLGGGVGELFF. For the CDR3, the DNA is TGTGCCAGCAGTTTGGGCGGGGGAGTCGGGGAGCTGTTTTTT.

V usage is TRBV9 and J usage is TRBJ2-7; TRBD1 is a possible D gene (5 bases). Germline CDR1 and CDR2: SGDLS and YYNGEE. CDR3 length: 14 residues. Trimming pared 0 bases from V and 3 bases from J, leaving 10 bases between. DNA for the CDR3: TGTGCCAGCAGCGTAGATGGCAGGGACTACGAGCAGTACTTC. Translating it yields CASSVDGRDYEQYF.

This clone was recorded a few times. This chain links TRBV13 with TRBJ2-3, with D perhaps TRBD2 (5 bases). The germline V gene has CDR1 PRHDT and CDR2 FYEKMQ (reference sequence). Trimming shortened V by 3 bases and J by 5 bases, and 18 bases separated the two germline ends. This CDR3 has 16 amino acids. In nucleotides, the CDR3 is TGTGCCAGCAGCTTGGTCGAGACCCTTGCGGGAGATACGCAGTATTTT. Amino acids: CASSLVETLAGDTQYF.